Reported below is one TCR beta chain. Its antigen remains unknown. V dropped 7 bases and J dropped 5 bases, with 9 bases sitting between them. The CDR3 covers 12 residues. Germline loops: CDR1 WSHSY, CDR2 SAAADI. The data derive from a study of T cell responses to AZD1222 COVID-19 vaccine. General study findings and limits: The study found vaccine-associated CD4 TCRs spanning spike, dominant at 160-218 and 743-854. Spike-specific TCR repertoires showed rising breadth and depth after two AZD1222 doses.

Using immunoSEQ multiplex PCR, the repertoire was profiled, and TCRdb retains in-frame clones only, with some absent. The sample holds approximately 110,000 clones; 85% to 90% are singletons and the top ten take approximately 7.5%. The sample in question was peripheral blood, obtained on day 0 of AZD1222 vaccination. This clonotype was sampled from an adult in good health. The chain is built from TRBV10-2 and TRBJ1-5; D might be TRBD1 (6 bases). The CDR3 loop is CASKRGDQPQHF. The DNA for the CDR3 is TGCGCCAGCAAGAGGGGGGATCAGCCCCAGCATTTT.